A selection of T cell receptor beta chains follows, all from one sample in a study of T cells in tuberculosis. Sequenced by immunoSEQ multiplex PCR; TCRdb stores in-frame clones only, minus some. In the table there are tens of thousands of clones, approximately 89% of which are singletons. The sequencing used PBMCs, collected at tuberculosis diagnosis. The receptors shown here come from an adult with tuberculosis. The CDR3 runs from the conserved cysteine through the conserved F or W. Each record gives: V gene, clone size, D gene, J gene, CDR3 protein, CDR3 DNA. A D gene is named only where the DNA matches it firmly. Clone size is shown for a subset of rows, as once, few, many or a class of expanded clone.

v_call: TRBV19
clone_size: few
d_call: NA
j_call: TRBJ1-3
cdr3_aa: CASRKGGGNTIYF
cdr3_nt: TGTGCCAGTAGGAAAGGGGGTGGAAACACCATATATTTT

v_call: TRBV30
clone_size: NA
d_call: NA
j_call: TRBJ1-1
cdr3_aa: CAWSRGMLTEAFF
cdr3_nt: TGTGCCTGGAGTAGAGGTATGCTCACTGAAGCTTTCTTT

v_call: TRBV7-8
clone_size: NA
d_call: NA
j_call: TRBJ1-1
cdr3_aa: CASSPSGGSNTEAFF
cdr3_nt: TGTGCCAGCAGCCCCTCTGGGGGGTCTAACACTGAAGCTTTCTTT

v_call: TRBV6-5
clone_size: NA
d_call: NA
j_call: TRBJ2-2
cdr3_aa: CASTITRSGSGELFF
cdr3_nt: TGTGCCAGCACCATTACTCGATCGGGATCCGGGGAGCTGTTTTTT

v_call: TRBV6-5
clone_size: NA
d_call: TRBD1
j_call: TRBJ2-3
cdr3_aa: CASSYFLGQGTDTQYF
cdr3_nt: TGTGCCAGCAGTTACTTTCTGGGACAGGGGACAGATACGCAGTATTTT

v_call: TRBV6-5
clone_size: NA
d_call: TRBD1
j_call: TRBJ1-2
cdr3_aa: CASSLTDRDYGYTF
cdr3_nt: TGTGCCAGCAGTCTAACGGACAGGGACTATGGCTACACCTTC

v_call: TRBV5-8
clone_size: NA
d_call: NA
j_call: TRBJ2-2
cdr3_aa: CASSFGPWRGPTGELFF
cdr3_nt: TGTGCCAGCAGCTTCGGGCCCTGGCGGGGGCCCACCGGGGAGCTGTTTTTT

v_call: TRBV30
clone_size: NA
d_call: NA
j_call: TRBJ1-5
cdr3_aa: CAWAAYSNQPQHF
cdr3_nt: TGTGCCTGGGCGGCATATAGCAATCAGCCCCAGCATTTT

v_call: TRBV19
clone_size: once
d_call: NA
j_call: TRBJ1-5
cdr3_aa: CASSRGQGQDPNQPQHF
cdr3_nt: TGTGCCAGTAGTAGGGGCCAAGGACAAGATCCCAATCAGCCCCAGCATTTT

v_call: TRBV30
clone_size: NA
d_call: TRBD1
j_call: TRBJ1-6
cdr3_aa: CAWSVKGQIIPLHF
cdr3_nt: TGTGCCTGGAGTGTAAAGGGACAGATAATACCCCTCCACTTT

v_call: TRBV2
clone_size: NA
d_call: TRBD2
j_call: TRBJ2-7
cdr3_aa: CASMGGVYEQYF
cdr3_nt: TGTGCCAGCATGGGAGGGGTGTACGAGCAGTACTTC

v_call: TRBV28
clone_size: NA
d_call: TRBD2
j_call: TRBJ2-1
cdr3_aa: CATAVGGGAHNEQFF
cdr3_nt: TGTGCCACCGCGGTCGGCGGGGGGGCCCACAATGAGCAGTTCTTC

v_call: TRBV30
clone_size: NA
d_call: TRBD1
j_call: TRBJ1-1
cdr3_aa: CAWNRGAEAFF
cdr3_nt: TGTGCCTGGAACAGGGGCGCTGAAGCTTTCTTT

v_call: TRBV6-4
clone_size: NA
d_call: NA
j_call: TRBJ2-2
cdr3_aa: CASSKGEDTGELFF
cdr3_nt: TGTGCCAGCAGTAAAGGGGAAGACACCGGGGAGCTGTTTTTT

v_call: TRBV29-1
clone_size: NA
d_call: TRBD1
j_call: TRBJ1-1
cdr3_aa: CSVLRQGTNTEAFF
cdr3_nt: TGCAGCGTGCTACGACAGGGAACGAACACTGAAGCTTTCTTT

v_call: TRBV30
clone_size: NA
d_call: TRBD2
j_call: TRBJ2-3
cdr3_aa: CAWSEGRGSTDTQYF
cdr3_nt: TGTGCCTGGAGTGAGGGGCGGGGGAGCACAGATACGCAGTATTTT

v_call: TRBV4-3
clone_size: NA
d_call: NA
j_call: TRBJ1-1
cdr3_aa: CASSQEAETEAFF
cdr3_nt: TGCGCCAGCAGCCAAGAAGCCGAAACTGAAGCTTTCTTT

v_call: TRBV5-6
clone_size: NA
d_call: TRBD2
j_call: TRBJ2-1
cdr3_aa: CASSAFLAGPINEQFF
cdr3_nt: TGTGCCAGCAGCGCGTTTCTAGCGGGGCCTATCAATGAGCAGTTCTTC

v_call: TRBV13
clone_size: NA
d_call: NA
j_call: TRBJ2-6
cdr3_aa: CASSSRRSSGANVLTF
cdr3_nt: TGTGCCAGCAGCTCCAGACGGAGCTCTGGGGCCAACGTCCTGACTTTC

v_call: TRBV5-5
clone_size: once
d_call: TRBD1
j_call: TRBJ1-1
cdr3_aa: CASSPSTGVYTEAFF
cdr3_nt: TGTGCCAGCAGCCCGTCGACAGGGGTCTACACTGAAGCTTTCTTT

v_call: TRBV5-4
clone_size: NA
d_call: TRBD1
j_call: TRBJ2-3
cdr3_aa: CASSLNPPGTGPDTQYF
cdr3_nt: TGTGCCAGCAGCTTAAATCCCCCCGGGACAGGGCCAGATACGCAGTATTTT

v_call: TRBV9
clone_size: NA
d_call: NA
j_call: TRBJ2-3
cdr3_aa: CASSVARSREERGTDTQYF
cdr3_nt: TGTGCCAGCAGCGTAGCTCGTAGCAGGGAAGAGCGGGGCACAGATACGCAGTATTTT

v_call: TRBV28
clone_size: NA
d_call: NA
j_call: TRBJ1-1
cdr3_aa: CASRWGGGVMNTEAFF
cdr3_nt: TGTGCCAGCAGATGGGGGGGCGGGGTGATGAACACTGAAGCTTTCTTT

v_call: TRBV6-1
clone_size: once
d_call: NA
j_call: TRBJ1-5
cdr3_aa: CASRGFVGSSQPQHF
cdr3_nt: TGTGCCAGCAGGGGGTTCGTGGGGAGTAGCCAGCCCCAGCATTTT

v_call: TRBV6-4
clone_size: NA
d_call: TRBD2
j_call: TRBJ2-1
cdr3_aa: CASSDRSGGPNEQFF
cdr3_nt: TGTGCCAGCAGTGACCGGAGCGGGGGACCAAATGAGCAGTTCTTC

v_call: TRBV28
clone_size: NA
d_call: TRBD1
j_call: TRBJ1-2
cdr3_aa: CASREQGAPGYTF
cdr3_nt: TGTGCCAGCAGGGAACAGGGGGCGCCTGGCTACACCTTC

v_call: TRBV6-6
clone_size: NA
d_call: TRBD2
j_call: TRBJ2-3
cdr3_aa: CASSYLGTSADTQYF
cdr3_nt: TGTGCCAGCAGTTACTTGGGGACTAGCGCAGATACGCAGTATTTT

v_call: TRBV29-1
clone_size: NA
d_call: NA
j_call: TRBJ2-5
cdr3_aa: CSVNHEETQYF
cdr3_nt: TGCAGCGTCAACCATGAGGAGACCCAGTACTTC

v_call: TRBV10-2
clone_size: NA
d_call: NA
j_call: TRBJ1-1
cdr3_aa: CASSLQGIDEAFF
cdr3_nt: TGCGCCAGCAGTTTACAGGGTATTGATGAAGCTTTCTTT

v_call: TRBV7-2
clone_size: NA
d_call: NA
j_call: TRBJ2-1
cdr3_aa: CASSSGLSSYNEQFF
cdr3_nt: TGTGCCAGCAGCTCAGGGTTAAGCTCCTACAATGAGCAGTTCTTC

v_call: TRBV12-5
clone_size: NA
d_call: NA
j_call: TRBJ2-2
cdr3_aa: CASGFETTHTGELFF
cdr3_nt: TGTGCTAGTGGTTTCGAGACAACACACACCGGGGAGCTGTTTTTT

v_call: TRBV7-2
clone_size: NA
d_call: NA
j_call: TRBJ2-2
cdr3_aa: CASTAPRAGGPNTGELFF
cdr3_nt: TGTGCCAGCACCGCACCCCGTGCTGGGGGCCCTAACACCGGGGAGCTGTTTTTT

v_call: TRBV29-1
clone_size: NA
d_call: NA
j_call: TRBJ1-3
cdr3_aa: CSVRRGGIGNTIYF
cdr3_nt: TGCAGCGTCCGACGGGGGGGAATCGGAAACACCATATATTTT

v_call: TRBV6-5
clone_size: once
d_call: TRBD1
j_call: TRBJ1-5
cdr3_aa: CASTYTGGTGNQPQHF
cdr3_nt: TGTGCCAGCACTTACACAGGGGGTACGGGCAATCAGCCCCAGCATTTT

v_call: TRBV5-1
clone_size: few
d_call: NA
j_call: TRBJ1-2
cdr3_aa: CASSDPGAQGHGYTF
cdr3_nt: TGCGCCAGCAGCGACCCAGGGGCCCAGGGCCATGGCTACACCTTC

v_call: TRBV27
clone_size: NA
d_call: NA
j_call: TRBJ2-3
cdr3_aa: CASTGKDTQYF
cdr3_nt: TGTGCCAGCACAGGGAAAGATACGCAGTATTTT

v_call: TRBV27
clone_size: NA
d_call: NA
j_call: TRBJ2-2
cdr3_aa: CASSLQGYGELFF
cdr3_nt: TGTGCCAGCAGCCTCCAGGGTTACGGGGAGCTGTTTTTT

v_call: TRBV19
clone_size: NA
d_call: NA
j_call: TRBJ1-5
cdr3_aa: CASKGVESNQPQHF
cdr3_nt: TGTGCCAGTAAGGGGGTAGAGAGCAATCAGCCCCAGCATTTT

v_call: TRBV7-2
clone_size: NA
d_call: NA
j_call: TRBJ2-1
cdr3_aa: CASSFVQYNEQFF
cdr3_nt: TGTGCCAGCAGCTTCGTTCAGTACAATGAGCAGTTCTTC

v_call: TRBV28
clone_size: few
d_call: NA
j_call: TRBJ1-5
cdr3_aa: CASSPGSWSNQPQHF
cdr3_nt: TGTGCCAGCAGTCCGGGGTCGTGGAGCAATCAGCCCCAGCATTTT

v_call: TRBV4-1
clone_size: NA
d_call: NA
j_call: TRBJ2-1
cdr3_aa: CASSHERVSSYNEQFF
cdr3_nt: TGCGCCAGCAGCCACGAACGTGTTAGCTCCTACAATGAGCAGTTCTTC

v_call: TRBV5-1
clone_size: NA
d_call: NA
j_call: TRBJ1-2
cdr3_aa: CASSLDGNGYTF
cdr3_nt: TGCGCCAGCAGCTTGGACGGGAATGGCTACACCTTC

v_call: TRBV13
clone_size: NA
d_call: NA
j_call: TRBJ1-2
cdr3_aa: CASSLVRGVRSSGYTF
cdr3_nt: TGTGCCAGCAGCTTAGTTCGGGGGGTTAGATCTAGTGGCTACACCTTC